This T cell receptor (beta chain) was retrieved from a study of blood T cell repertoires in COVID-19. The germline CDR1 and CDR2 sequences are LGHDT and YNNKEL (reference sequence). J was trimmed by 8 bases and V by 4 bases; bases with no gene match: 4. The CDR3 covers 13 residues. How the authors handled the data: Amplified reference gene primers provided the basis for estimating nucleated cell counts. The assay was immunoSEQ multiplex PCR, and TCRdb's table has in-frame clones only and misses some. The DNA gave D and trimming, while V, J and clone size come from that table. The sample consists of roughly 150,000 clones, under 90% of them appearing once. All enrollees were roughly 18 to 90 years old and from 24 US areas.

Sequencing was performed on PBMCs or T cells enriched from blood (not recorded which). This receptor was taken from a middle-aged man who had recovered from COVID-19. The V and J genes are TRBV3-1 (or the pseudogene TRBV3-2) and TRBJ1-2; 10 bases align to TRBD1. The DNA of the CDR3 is TGTGCCAGCAGCCCTGGACAGGGGGGCGGCTACACCTTC. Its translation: CASSPGQGGGYTF.